This T cell receptor beta chain was sequenced for a study of shared clonotypes between healthy human individuals. Per germline, CDR1 SQVTM and CDR2 ANQGSEA. CDR3 length equals 12 residues. Trimming pared 0 bases from V and 8 bases from J, leaving 7 bases between. Selected positively for CCR7 and CD45RO-negative, naive CD8 cells excluded terminally differentiated effector memory CD45RA+ cells. Produced via immunoSEQ multiplex PCR; TCRdb's table is partial and in-frame only. The table shows around 1.9 million clones, with about 94% occurring only once. The source of this sequence is a man between 18 and 29 years old in good health. Some clones in this sample may be carry-over from other donors' samples. The sample taken for sequencing was naive CD8+ T cells from PBMCs. The chain is built from TRBV29-1 and TRBJ2-2; possible D gene TRBD2, 5 bases. Written as DNA, the CDR3 is TGCAGCGTTGAAGAGCGGGCTGGGGAGCTGTTTTTT. Translating gives CSVEERAGELFF.